A few counts support the clone carrying this T cell receptor (beta chain). The germline V gene encodes CDR1 SGHAT and CDR2 FQNNGV. Trimming stripped 2 bases from V and 7 bases from J, with 14 bases between. This CDR3 is 14 amino acids long. These data belong to a study of T cell repertoires in cytomegalovirus infection. Each CDR3 protein is one row after TCRdb ran MiXCR on the reads. The sample includes almost 500,000 distinct CDR3 sequences, about 10% of them seen just once. Specimen: PBMCs. The TCR comes from a human donor in good health (CMV status not recorded). Some clones in this sample may be carry-over from other donors' samples. The gene calls are TRBV11-2 and TRBJ1-2; D perhaps matches TRBD1 (6 bases). The CDR3 reads CASSLLRGAGGYTF. The CDR3 coding sequence is TGTGCCAGCAGCTTATTGAGGGGGGCTGGTGGCTACACCTTC. The complete variable domain, with remaining parts taken from reference TRBV11-2 and TRBJ1-2, reads EAGVAQSPRYKIIEKRQSVAFWCNPISGHATLYWYQQILGQGPKLLIQFQNNGVVDDSQLPKDRFSAERLKGVDSTLKIQPAKLEDSAVYLCASSLLRGAGGYTFGSGTRLTVV.